The entry that follows covers one T cell receptor beta chain sequence. Its antigen remains unidentified. This record belongs to a study of blood T cells in healthy people across ages. Whole-study findings and limits: Diversity estimated from one million T cells was considered an underestimate.

This CDR3 comprises 15 residues. Germline lookup yields CDR1 MNHEY and CDR2 SVGAGI. With 5 bases removed from V and 2 bases from J, the gap between germline ends came to 14 bases. A second PCR, run for roughly 7 to 12 cycles, used a sample-barcoded 5' primer plus a J-beta primer mix. Every sample gave at least 3 million paired-end reads containing CDR3. MiXCR was run by TCRdb on the 5' RACE reads, yielding one entry per CDR3 protein. This table holds about 970,000 distinct CDR3 sequences, 51% found once. The chain combines TRBV6-5 with TRBJ2-3; possible D gene TRBD2, 5 bases. Source material: blood. This clonotype was sampled from a woman aged 55-69 years in good health. In DNA form, the CDR3 reads TGTGCCAGCAGTCGAAACAGCGGAACCACAGATACGCAGTATTTT. Encoded protein: CASSRNSGTTDTQYF.